This record looks at one TCR beta chain sequence and its context. Its antigen specificity is not known. Base quality data are lacking; no much larger clone is found one base away. This entry is derived from a study of CD4 T cells in relation to SARS-CoV-2 and coronaviruses (dated by TCRdb to about 2021). Background on the whole study: In the ViraFEST assay, PBMCs were cultured with antigen for about eleven days, after which TCR beta CDR3s were sequenced to identify antigen-specific clonal expansions. The negative reference condition was either a culture with an HIV-1 Nef peptide pool or a culture with no peptide. The Adaptive Biotechnologies TCR-sequencing kit was used to sequence samples from a few pre-COVID donors and the naive versus memory experiments, whereas other data were Illumina-based. The study assessed, at the TCR clonotype level, memory CD4+ T cell crossreactivity between SARS-CoV-2 and common cold coronavirus spike proteins. HLA restriction was mapped for shared crossreactive spike epitopes using patient-derived lymphoblastoid cell lines. For other donors in the study, expansion assays were sequenced with a different, Illumina-based TCR-beta assay.

CD4+ T cells from unexposed donors were collected before the COVID-19 pandemic (2011-2018). Following 10 days of culture, the EasySep CD4+ T cell isolation kit was used to isolate CD4+ T cells. As cell numbers permitted, CD4+ T cells from unexposed donors were tested for reactivity to SARS-CoV-2 S and N and to four common cold coronavirus spike pools. Each well received over 1.5 million PBMCs, cultured in IMDM supplemented with approximately 5% human AB serum and around 10 IU/ml IL-2. Half of the culture medium was replaced with fresh IL-2-containing medium on days 3 and 7. In general, triplicate replicate wells were used for every peptide culture condition. The leukapheresis product for the unexposed donors was obtained through commercial purchase. Ficoll-Paque PLUS gradient centrifugation was used to isolate PBMCs from leukapheresis product or whole blood. PBMCs were either cryopreserved at -140 degrees C or used fresh in the expansion assay. The QIAamp Micro DNA Kit was used to extract genomic DNA from the CD4+ T cells.

What the research found in general, with its limitations: Since the crossreactivity analysis centred on spike protein, crossreactivity against other viral proteins was not assessed. Small numbers of patients and of tested TCRs limited the study. Significantly weaker SARS-CoV-2-driven expansion was shown by crossreactive clones than by monoreactive clones, consistent with antigenic imprinting. No donor contributed both pre-pandemic and post-infection samples, which limited tracing the source of pre-existing responses. Memory CD4+ clonotypes crossrecognizing SARS-CoV-2 and at least one common cold coronavirus spike were found in approximately 65% of donors.

The library came from the immunoSEQ multiplex PCR assay. For the original study's pipeline: During preprocessing, nonproductive sequences were removed, along with CDR3s that did not begin with C, did not end with F or W, or were shorter than 7 amino acids. The MANAFEST web app identified antigen-specific clonotypes based on expansion compared with the reference and other culture wells. A clone counted as positive if significantly expanded in 2 of 3 replicate wells versus the reference culture at FDR below 0.05. For a clone to be considered positive, significant expansion relative to all other tandem wells and an odds ratio above 5 were also required. CDR3 homology was quantified as pairwise Levenshtein distance, calculated with the stringdist R package after three terminal residues were trimmed from each end. TCRdb's version of the immuneACCESS table is confined to in-frame rearrangements and falls short of the full clone set. An unresolved V gene accounts for under half of the shortfall where checked; the remainder is of unknown origin. V and J calls and clone size are as listed in that table; D and trimming were resolved from the DNA. In this sample the table shows 20,000 to 25,000 clones, over 65% of which occur a single time. The ten largest clones add up to around 16% of the sample.

From cysteine to phenylalanine, the CDR3 is 14 amino acids long. Of the read, only the CDR3 DNA is kept; its 42 bases are in frame from base 1. From the germline V gene, CDR1 is KGHDR and CDR2 is SFDVKD. Deletion took 0 bases off V and 4 bases off J, with a span of 6 bases between the germline ends. Sequenced input: CD4+ T cells from PBMCs, cultured in vitro. The receptor was derived from a human donor in good health. The chain joins TRBV24-1 to TRBJ1-5; the D gene lacks a confident call. The CDR3 region reads CATSDLQANQPQHF. The nucleotides are TGTGCCACCAGTGATTTGCAAGCGAATCAGCCCCAGCATTTT.